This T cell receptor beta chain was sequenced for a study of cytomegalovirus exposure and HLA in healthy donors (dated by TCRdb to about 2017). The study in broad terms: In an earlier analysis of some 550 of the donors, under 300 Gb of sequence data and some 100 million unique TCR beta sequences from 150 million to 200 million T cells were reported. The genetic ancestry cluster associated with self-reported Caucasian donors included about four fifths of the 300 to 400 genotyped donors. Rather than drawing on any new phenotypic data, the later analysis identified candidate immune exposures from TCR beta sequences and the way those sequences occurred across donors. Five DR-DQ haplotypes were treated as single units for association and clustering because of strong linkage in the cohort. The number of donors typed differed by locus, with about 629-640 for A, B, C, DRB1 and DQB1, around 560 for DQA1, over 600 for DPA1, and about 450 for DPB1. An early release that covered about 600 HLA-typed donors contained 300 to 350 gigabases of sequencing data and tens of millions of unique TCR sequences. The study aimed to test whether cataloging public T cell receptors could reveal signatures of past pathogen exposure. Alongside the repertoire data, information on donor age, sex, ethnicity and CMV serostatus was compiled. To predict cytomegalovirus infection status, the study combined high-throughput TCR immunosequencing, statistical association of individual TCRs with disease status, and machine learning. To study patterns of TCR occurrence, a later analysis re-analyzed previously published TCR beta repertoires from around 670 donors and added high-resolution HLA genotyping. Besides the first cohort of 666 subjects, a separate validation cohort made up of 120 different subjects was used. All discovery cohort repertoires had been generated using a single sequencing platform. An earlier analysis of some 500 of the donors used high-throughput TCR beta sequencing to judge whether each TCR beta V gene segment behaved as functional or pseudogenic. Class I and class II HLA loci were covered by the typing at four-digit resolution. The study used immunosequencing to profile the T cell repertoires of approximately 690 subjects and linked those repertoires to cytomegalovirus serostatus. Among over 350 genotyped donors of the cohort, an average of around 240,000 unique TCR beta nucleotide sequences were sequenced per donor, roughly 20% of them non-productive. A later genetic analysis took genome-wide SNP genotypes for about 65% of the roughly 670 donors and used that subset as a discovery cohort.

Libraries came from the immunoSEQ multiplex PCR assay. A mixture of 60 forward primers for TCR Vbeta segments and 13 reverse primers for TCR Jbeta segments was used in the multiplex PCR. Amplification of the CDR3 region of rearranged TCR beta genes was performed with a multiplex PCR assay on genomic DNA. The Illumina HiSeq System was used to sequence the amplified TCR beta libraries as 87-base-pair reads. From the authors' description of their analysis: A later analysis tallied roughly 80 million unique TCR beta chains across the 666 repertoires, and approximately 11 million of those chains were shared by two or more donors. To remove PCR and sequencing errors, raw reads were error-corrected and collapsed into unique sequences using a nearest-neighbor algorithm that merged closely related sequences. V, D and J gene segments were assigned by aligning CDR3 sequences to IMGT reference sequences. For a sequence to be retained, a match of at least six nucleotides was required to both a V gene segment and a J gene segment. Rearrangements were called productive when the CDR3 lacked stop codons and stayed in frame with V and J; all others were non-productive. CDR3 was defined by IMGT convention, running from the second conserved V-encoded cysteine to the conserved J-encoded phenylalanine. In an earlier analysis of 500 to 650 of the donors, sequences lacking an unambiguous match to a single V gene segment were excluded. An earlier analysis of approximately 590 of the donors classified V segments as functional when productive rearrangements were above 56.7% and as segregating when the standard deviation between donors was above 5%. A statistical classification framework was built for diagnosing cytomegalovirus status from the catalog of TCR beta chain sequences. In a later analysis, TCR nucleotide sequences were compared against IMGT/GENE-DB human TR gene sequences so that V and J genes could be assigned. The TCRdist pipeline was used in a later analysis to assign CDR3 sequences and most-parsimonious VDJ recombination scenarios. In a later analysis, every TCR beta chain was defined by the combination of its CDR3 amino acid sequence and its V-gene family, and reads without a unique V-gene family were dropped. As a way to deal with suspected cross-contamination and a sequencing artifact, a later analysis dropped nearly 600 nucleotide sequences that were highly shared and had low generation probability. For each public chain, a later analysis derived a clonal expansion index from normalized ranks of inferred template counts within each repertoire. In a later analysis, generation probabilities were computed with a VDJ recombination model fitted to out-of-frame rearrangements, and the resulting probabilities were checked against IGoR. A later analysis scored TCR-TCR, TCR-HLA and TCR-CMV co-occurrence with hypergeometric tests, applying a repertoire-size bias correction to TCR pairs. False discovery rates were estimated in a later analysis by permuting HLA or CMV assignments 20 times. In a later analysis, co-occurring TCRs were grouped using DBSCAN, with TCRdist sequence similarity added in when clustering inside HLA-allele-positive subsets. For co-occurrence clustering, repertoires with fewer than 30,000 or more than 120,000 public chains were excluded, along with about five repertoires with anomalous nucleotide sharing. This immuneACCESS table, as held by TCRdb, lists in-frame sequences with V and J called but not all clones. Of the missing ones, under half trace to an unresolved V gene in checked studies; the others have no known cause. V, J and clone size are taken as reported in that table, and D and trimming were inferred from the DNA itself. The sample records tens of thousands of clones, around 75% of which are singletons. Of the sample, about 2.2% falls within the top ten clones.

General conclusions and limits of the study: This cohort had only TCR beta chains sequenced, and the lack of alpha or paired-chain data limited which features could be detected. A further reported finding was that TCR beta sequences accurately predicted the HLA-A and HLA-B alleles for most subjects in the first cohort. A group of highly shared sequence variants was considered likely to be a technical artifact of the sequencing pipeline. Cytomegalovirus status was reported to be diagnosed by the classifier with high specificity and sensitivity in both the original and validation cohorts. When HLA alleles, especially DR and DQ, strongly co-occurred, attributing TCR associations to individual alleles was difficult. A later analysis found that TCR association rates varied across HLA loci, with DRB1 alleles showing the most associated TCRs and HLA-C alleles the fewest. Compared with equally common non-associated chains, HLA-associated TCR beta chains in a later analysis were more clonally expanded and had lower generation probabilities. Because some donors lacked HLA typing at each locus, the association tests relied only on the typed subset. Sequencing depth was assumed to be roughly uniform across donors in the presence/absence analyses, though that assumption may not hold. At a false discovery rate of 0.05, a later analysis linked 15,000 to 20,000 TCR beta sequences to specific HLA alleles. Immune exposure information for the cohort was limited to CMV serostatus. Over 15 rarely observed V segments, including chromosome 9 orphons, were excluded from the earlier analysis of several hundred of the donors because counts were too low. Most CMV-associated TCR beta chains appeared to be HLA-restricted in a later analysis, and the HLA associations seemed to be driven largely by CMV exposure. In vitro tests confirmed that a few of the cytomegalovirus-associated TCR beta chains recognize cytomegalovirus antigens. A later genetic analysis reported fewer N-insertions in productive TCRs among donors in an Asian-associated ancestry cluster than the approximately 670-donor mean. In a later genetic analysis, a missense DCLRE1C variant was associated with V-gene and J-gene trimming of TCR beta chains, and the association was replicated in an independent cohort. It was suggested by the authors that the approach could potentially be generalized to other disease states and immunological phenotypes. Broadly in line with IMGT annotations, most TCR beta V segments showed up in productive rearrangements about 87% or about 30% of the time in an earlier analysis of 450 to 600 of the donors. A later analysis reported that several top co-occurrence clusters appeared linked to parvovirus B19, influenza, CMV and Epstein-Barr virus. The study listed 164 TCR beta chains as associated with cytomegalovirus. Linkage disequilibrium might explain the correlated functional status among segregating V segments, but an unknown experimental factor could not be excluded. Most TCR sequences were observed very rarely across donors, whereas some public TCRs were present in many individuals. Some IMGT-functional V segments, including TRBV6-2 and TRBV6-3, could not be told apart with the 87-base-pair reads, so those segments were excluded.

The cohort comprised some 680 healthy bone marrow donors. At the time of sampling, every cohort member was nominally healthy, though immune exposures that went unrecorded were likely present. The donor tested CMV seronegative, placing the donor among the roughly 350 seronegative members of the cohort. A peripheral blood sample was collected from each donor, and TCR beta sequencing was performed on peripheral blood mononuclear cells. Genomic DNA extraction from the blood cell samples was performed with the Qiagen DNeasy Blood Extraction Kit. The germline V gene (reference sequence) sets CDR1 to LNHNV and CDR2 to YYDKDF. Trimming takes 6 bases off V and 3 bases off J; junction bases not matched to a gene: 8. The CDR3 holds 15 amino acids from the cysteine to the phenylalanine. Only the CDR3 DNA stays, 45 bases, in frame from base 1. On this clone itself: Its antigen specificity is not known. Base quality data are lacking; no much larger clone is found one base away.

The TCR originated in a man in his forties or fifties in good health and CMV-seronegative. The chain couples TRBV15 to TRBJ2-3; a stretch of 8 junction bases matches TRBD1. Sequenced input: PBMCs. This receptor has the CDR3 CATSLRQGRTDTQYF. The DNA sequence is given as TGTGCCACCAGTCTGAGACAGGGGCGGACAGATACGCAGTATTTT. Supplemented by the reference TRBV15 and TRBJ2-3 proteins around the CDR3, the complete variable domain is DAMVIQNPRYQVTQFGKPVTLSCSQTLNHNVMYWYQQKSSQAPKLLFHYYDKDFNNEADTPDNFQSRRPNTSFCFLDIRSPGLGDTAMYLCATSLRQGRTDTQYFGPGTRLTVL.